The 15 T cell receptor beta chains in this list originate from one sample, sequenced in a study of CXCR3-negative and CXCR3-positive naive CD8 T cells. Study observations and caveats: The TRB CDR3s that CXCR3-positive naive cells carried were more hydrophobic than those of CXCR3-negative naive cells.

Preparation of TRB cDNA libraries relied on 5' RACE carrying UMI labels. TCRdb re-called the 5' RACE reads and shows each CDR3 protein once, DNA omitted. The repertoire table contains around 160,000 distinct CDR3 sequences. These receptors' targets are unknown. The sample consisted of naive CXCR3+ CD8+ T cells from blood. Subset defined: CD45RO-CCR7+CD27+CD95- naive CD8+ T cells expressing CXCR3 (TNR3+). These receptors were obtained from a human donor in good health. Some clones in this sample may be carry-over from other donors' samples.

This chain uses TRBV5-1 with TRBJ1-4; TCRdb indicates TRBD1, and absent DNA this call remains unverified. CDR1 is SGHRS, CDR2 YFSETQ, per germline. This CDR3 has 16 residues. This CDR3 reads CASSPGQGVGNEKLFF.

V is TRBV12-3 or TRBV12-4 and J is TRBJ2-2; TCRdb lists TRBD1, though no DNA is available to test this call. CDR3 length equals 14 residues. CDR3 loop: CASSGGRGIGELFF.

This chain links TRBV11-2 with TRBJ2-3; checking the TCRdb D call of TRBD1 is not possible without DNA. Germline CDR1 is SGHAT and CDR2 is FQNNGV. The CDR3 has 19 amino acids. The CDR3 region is CASSSSPTDVQGDTDTQYF. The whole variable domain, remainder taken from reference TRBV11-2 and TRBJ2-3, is EAGVAQSPRYKIIEKRQSVAFWCNPISGHATLYWYQQILGQGPKLLIQFQNNGVVDDSQLPKDRFSAERLKGVDSTLKIQPAKLEDSAVYLCASSSSPTDVQGDTDTQYFGPGTRLTVL.

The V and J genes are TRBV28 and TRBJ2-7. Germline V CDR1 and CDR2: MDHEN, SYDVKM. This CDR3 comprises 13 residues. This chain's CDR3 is CASSLRQVYEQYF.

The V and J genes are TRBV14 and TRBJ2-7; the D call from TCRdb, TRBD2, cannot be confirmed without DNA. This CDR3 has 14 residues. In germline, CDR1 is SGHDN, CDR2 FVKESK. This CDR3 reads CASSIAGGTYEQYF.

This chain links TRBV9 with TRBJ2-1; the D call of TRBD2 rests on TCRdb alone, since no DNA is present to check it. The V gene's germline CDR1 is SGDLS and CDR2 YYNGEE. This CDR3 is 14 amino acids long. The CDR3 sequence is CASSGLAGDSEQFF.

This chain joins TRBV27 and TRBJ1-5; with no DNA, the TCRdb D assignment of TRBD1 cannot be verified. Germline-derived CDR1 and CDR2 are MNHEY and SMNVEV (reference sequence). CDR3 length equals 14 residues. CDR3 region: CASRRPGSNQPQHF.

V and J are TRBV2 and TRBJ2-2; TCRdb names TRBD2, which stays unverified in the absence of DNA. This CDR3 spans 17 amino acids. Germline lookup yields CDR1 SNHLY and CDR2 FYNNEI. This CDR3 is CASRGPLASENTGELFF.

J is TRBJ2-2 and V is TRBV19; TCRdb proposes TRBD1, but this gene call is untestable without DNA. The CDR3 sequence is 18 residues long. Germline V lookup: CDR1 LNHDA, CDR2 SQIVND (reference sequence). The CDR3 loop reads CASSIDQPGHTNTGELFF.

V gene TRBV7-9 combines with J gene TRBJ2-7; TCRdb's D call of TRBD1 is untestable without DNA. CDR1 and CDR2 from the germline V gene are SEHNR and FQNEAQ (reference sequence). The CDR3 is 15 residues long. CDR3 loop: CASSLLQGPSYEQYF. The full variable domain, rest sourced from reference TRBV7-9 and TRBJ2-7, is DTGVSQNPRHKITKRGQNVTFRCDPISEHNRLYWYRQTLGQGPEFLTYFQNEAQLEKSRLLSDRFSAERPKGSFSTLEIQRTEQGDSAMYLCASSLLQGPSYEQYFGPGTRLTVT.

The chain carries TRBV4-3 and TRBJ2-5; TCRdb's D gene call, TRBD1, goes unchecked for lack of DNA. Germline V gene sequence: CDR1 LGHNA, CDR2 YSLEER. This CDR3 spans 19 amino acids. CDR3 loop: CASSQDRKAAGGPQETQYF.

The CDR3 reads CASSPGSRGETQYF. The chain uses TRBV28 and TRBJ2-5; TCRdb names TRBD1, which stays unverified in the absence of DNA. Germline V gene sequence: CDR1 MDHEN, CDR2 SYDVKM. The CDR3 sequence is 14 residues long.

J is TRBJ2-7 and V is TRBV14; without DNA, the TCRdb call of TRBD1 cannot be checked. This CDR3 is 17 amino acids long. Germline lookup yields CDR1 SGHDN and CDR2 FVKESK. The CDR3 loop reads CASSDEERGQSFGEQYF.

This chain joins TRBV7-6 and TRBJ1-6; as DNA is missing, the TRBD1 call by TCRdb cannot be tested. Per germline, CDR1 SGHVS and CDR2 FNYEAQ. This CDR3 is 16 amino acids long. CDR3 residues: CASSALLGGSGSPLHF.

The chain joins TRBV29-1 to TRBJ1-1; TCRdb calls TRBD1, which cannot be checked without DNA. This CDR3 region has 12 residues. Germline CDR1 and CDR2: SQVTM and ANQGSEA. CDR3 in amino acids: CSVESAGGISFF.